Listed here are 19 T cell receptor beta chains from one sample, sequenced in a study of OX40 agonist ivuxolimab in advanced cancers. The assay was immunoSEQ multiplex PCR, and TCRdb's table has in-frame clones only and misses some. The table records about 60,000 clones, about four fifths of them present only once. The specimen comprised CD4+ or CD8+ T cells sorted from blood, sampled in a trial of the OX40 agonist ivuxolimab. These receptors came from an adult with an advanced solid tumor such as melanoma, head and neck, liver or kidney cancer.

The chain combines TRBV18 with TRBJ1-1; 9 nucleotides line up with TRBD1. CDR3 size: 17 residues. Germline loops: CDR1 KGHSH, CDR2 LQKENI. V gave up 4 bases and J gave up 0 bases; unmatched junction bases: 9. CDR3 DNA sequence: TGTGCCAGCTCACATACGCGGACAGGGGCGGTGAACACTGAAGCTTTCTTT. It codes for CASSHTRTGAVNTEAFF.

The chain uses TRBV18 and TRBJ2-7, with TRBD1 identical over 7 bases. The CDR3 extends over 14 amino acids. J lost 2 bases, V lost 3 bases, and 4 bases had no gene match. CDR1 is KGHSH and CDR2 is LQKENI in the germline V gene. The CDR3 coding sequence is TGTGCCAGCTCACCTCAGGGGGACCCCTACGAGCAGTACTTC. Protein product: CASSPQGDPYEQYF.

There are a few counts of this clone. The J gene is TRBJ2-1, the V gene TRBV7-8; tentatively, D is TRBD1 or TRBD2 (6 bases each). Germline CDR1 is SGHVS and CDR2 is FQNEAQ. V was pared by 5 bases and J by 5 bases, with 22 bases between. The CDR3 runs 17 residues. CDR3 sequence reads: CASSALLGAGSNNEQFF. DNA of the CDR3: TGTGCCAGCAGCGCCTTGTTGGGGGCGGGGTCCAACAATGAGCAGTTCTTC. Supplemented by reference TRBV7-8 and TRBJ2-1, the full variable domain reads GAGVSQSPRYKVAKRGQDVALRCDPISGHVSLFWYQQALGQGPEFLTYFQNEAQLDKSGLPSDRFFAERPEGSVSTLKIQRTQQEDSAVYLCASSALLGAGSNNEQFFGPGTRLTVL.

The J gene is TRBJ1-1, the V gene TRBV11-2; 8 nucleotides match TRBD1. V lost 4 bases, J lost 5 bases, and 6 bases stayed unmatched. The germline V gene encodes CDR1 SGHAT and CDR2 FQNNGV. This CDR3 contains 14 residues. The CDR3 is CASSSQGARTEAFF. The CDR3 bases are TGTGCCAGCAGCTCCCAGGGGGCGAGAACTGAAGCTTTCTTT.

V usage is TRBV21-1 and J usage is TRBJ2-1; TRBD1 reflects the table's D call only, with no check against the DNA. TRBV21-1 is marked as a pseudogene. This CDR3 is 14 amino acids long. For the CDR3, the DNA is TGTGCCCATTCGCAGGTCCAATCCAGGTCCCGCCAGTTCTTC. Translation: CAHSQVQSRSRQFF.

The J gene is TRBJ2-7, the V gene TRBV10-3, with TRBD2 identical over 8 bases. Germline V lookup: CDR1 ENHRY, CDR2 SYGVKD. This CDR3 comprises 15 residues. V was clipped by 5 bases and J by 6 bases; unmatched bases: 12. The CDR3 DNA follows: TGTGCCATCAGTAGCGGGAGCCCAAAGTTGGGCGAGCAGTACTTC. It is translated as CAISSGSPKLGEQYF.

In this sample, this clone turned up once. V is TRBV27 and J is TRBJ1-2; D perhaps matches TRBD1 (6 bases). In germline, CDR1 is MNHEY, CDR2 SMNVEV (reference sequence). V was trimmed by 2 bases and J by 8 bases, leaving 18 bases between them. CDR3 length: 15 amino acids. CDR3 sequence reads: CASSLSFGQLRGYTF. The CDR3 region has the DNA TGTGCCAGCAGTTTAAGTTTCGGACAGTTGAGAGGCTACACCTTC.

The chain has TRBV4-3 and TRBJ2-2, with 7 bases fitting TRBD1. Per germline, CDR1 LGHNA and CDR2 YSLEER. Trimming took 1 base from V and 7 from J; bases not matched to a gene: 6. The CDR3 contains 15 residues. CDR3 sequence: CASSQGTGAHGELFF. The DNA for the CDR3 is TGCGCCAGCAGCCAAGGTACAGGGGCCCACGGGGAGCTGTTTTTT.

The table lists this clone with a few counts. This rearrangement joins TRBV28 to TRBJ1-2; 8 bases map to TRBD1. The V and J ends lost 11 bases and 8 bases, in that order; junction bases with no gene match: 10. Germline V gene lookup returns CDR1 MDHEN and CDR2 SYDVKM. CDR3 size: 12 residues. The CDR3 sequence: CASVQGAGGYTF. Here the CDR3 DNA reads TGTGCCTCCGTTCAGGGGGCGGGGGGCTACACCTTC.

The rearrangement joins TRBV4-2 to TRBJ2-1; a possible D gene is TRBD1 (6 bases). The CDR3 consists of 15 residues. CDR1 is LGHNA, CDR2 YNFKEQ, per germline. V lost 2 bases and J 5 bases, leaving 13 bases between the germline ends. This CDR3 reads CASSQHRESHNEQFF. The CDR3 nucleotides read TGTGCCAGCAGCCAACACAGGGAAAGCCACAATGAGCAGTTCTTC.

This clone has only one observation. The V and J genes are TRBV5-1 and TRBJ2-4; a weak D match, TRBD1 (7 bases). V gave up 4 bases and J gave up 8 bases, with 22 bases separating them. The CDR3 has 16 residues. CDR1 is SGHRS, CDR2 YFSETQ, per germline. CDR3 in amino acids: CASSIRDRVSGDIQYF. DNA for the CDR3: TGCGCCAGCAGCATCCGGGACAGAGTCTCGGGGGACATTCAGTACTTC.

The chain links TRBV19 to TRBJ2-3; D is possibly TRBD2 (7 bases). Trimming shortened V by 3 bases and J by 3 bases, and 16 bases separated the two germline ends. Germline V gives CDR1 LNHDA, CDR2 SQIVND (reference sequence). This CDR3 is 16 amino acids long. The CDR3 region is CASSIRRGQGTDTQYF. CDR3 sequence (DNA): TGTGCCAGTAGTATTAGGCGGGGGCAGGGGACAGATACGCAGTATTTT.

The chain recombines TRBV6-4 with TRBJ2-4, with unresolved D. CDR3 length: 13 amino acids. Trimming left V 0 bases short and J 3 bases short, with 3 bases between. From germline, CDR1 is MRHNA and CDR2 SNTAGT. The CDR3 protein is CASSDSGKNIQYF. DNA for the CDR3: TGTGCCAGCAGTGACTCGGGCAAAAACATTCAGTACTTC.

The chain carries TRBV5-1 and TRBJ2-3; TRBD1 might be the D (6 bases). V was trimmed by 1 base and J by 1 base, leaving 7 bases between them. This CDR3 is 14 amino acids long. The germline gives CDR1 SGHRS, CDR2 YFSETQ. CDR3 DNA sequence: TGCGCCAGCAGCTTGCGACAGGGCACAGATACGCAGTATTTT. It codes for CASSLRQGTDTQYF.

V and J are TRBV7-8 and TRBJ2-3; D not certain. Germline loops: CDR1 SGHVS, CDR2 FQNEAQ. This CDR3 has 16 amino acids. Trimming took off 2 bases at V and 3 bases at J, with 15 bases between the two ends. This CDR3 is CASSLMVAPSTDTQYF. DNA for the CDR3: TGTGCCAGCAGCTTAATGGTAGCTCCATCAACAGATACGCAGTATTTT.

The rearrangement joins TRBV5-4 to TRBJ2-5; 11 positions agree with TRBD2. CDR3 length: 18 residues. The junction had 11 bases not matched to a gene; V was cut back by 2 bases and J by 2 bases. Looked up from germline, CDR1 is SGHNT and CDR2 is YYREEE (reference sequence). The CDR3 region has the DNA TGTGCCAGCAGCTTCTTGACTAGCGGGACTGGTAGACAAGAGACCCAGTACTTC. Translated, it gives CASSFLTSGTGRQETQYF. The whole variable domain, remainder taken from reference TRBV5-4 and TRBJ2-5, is ETGVTQSPTHLIKTRGQQVTLRCSSQSGHNTVSWYQQALGQGPQFIFQYYREEENGRGNFPPRFSGLQFPNYSSELNVNALELDDSALYLCASSFLTSGTGRQETQYFGPGTRLLVL.

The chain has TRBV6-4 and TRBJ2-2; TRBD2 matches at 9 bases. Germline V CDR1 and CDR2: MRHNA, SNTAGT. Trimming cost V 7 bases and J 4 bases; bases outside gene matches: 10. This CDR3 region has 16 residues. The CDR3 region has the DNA TGTGCCAGCAAGCCCCTAGGCGGGAGGGGCACCGGGGAGCTGTTTTTT. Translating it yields CASKPLGGRGTGELFF.

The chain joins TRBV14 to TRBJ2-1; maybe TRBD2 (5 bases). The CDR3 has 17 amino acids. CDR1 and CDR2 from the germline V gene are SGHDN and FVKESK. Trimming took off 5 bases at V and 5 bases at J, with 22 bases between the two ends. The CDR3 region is CASSSNPAGIGDNEQFF. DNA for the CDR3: TGTGCCAGCAGCTCTAACCCCGCAGGAATCGGGGACAATGAGCAGTTCTTC.

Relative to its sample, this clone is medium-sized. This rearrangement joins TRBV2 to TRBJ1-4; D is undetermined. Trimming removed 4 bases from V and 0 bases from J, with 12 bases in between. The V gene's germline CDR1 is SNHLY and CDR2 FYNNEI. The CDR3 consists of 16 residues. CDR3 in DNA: TGTGCCAGCAGTGCGGGGTTACTCCCAACTAATGAAAAACTGTTTTTT. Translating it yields CASSAGLLPTNEKLFF.